The next 16 T cell receptor beta chains were all read from a single sample in a study of Graves' ophthalmopathy and Graves' hyperthyroidism. RNA transcripts served as template for amplifying TCR beta CDR3 sequences. RT-PCR with HTBI primers came first, then second-round multiplex PCR. TCRdb re-called the multiplex PCR reads with MiXCR, one entry per CDR3 protein. The table shows some 160,000 distinct CDR3 sequences, with roughly two fifths occurring only once. Sequencing was performed on peripheral blood. The receptors stem from a man aged 25-45 years with Graves' ophthalmopathy.

This clonotype has a count of ten or more. V is TRBV7-2 and J is TRBJ1-2; D perhaps matches TRBD1 (6 bases). CDR3 length: 13 residues. CDR1 SGHTA and CDR2 FQGNSA come from the germline V gene. V was trimmed by 8 bases and J by 4 bases, leaving 14 bases between them. In DNA, the CDR3 is TGTGCCAGCGGACGGACAGATTCCTATGGCTACACCTTC. Protein sequence: CASGRTDSYGYTF.

This clonotype appeared many times. V gene TRBV19 combines with J gene TRBJ2-5; D gene unclear. Deletions cut 3 bases from V and 3 bases from J, with 8 bases between. Germline V gives CDR1 LNHDA, CDR2 SQIVND (reference sequence). The CDR3 is 13 residues long. The CDR3 nucleotides are TGTGCCAGTAGTATGAGTGTTAAAGAGACCCAGTACTTC. This encodes CASSMSVKETQYF.

This clonotype was detected many times. The chain carries TRBV6-1 and TRBJ2-5, with 7 bases lining up with TRBD1. The trim removed 5 bases at V and 4 bases at J, leaving 10 bases unmatched. CDR1 and CDR2 (germline): MNHNS, SASEGT. The CDR3 contains 15 residues. The CDR3 DNA is TGTGCCAGCAGTACCGGGACAGCGGCGGTAGAGACCCAGTACTTC. This sequence encodes CASSTGTAAVETQYF.

The sample holds many counts of this clonotype. The chain combines TRBV6-2 or TRBV6-3 with TRBJ2-7; unclear D gene. This CDR3 has 12 amino acids. The germline V gene has CDR1 MNHEY and CDR2 SVGEGT. Trimming removed 4 bases from V and 3 bases from J, with 7 bases in between. The CDR3 DNA follows: TGTGCCAGCAGTTCAAAGGTCTACGAGCAGTACTTC. This translates into CASSSKVYEQYF.

The gene calls are TRBV28 and TRBJ1-3; D is unclear. The CDR3 runs to 10 residues. Per the germline V gene, CDR1 is MDHEN and CDR2 is SYDVKM. V lost 11 bases and J lost 2, with 4 bases in between. CDR3 amino acids: CAQAGNTIYF. CDR3 in DNA: TGTGCCCAGGCTGGAAACACCATATATTTT. Looking up the rest from reference TRBV28 and TRBJ1-3 gives the full variable domain: DVKVTQSSRYLVKRTGEKVFLECVQDMDHENMFWYRQDPGLGLRLIYFSYDVKMKEKGDIPEGYSVSREKKERFSLILESASTNQTSMYLCAQAGNTIYFGEGSWLTVV.

The chain combines TRBV14 with TRBJ1-1, with 9 bases fitting TRBD1. The V segment lost 1 base and the J segment 0 bases; nucleotides outside the gene matches: 3. Germline CDR1 reads SGHDN; CDR2 reads FVKESK. The CDR3 runs 16 residues. CDR3 amino acids: CASSQGWDRVNTEAFF. CDR3 coding DNA: TGTGCCAGCAGCCAAGGGTGGGACAGGGTGAACACTGAAGCTTTCTTT.

V is TRBV3-1 and J is TRBJ2-5; D remains unclear. Trimming removed 0 bases from V and 5 bases from J, with 7 bases in between. The CDR3 runs to 13 residues. Germline lookup yields CDR1 LGHDT and CDR2 YNNKEL (reference sequence). CDR3 DNA: TGTGCCAGCAGCCAAGATCATAGCGAGACCCAGTACTTC. It codes for CASSQDHSETQYF.

The rearrangement joins TRBV12-3 or TRBV12-4 to TRBJ2-7, with 10 positions matching TRBD2. The length of the CDR3 is 16 residues. After removal of 4 bases from V and 2 bases from J, the junction contained 8 bases not matched to a gene. CDR3 sequence reads: CASSSPQLAGTYEQYF. The CDR3 nucleotides read TGTGCCAGCAGTTCACCTCAACTAGCGGGGACCTACGAGCAGTACTTC.

The rearrangement links TRBV28 to TRBJ2-7; 7 nucleotides line up with TRBD2. The CDR3 length is 14 residues. In germline, CDR1 is MDHEN, CDR2 SYDVKM. V trimming: 7 bases; J trimming: 5 bases; junction bases outside the gene matches: 11. The CDR3: CASIGGEGLHEQYF. The CDR3 DNA is TGTGCCAGCATCGGAGGGGAGGGCCTCCACGAGCAGTACTTC.

The table lists this clonotype with many counts. J is TRBJ2-4 and V is TRBV28; D remains ambiguous. The germline gives CDR1 MDHEN, CDR2 SYDVKM. The CDR3 runs to 14 residues. Trimming cost V 5 bases and J 0 bases, with 8 bases left between them. The CDR3 reads CASSESLAKNIQYF. Here the CDR3 DNA reads TGTGCCAGCAGTGAGAGTTTAGCCAAAAACATTCAGTACTTC.

The genes are TRBV28 and TRBJ2-7; the match to TRBD2 covers 8 bases. The CDR3 has 16 amino acids. V gave up 10 bases and J gave up 0 bases; unmatched junction bases: 14. CDR1 and CDR2 from the germline V gene are MDHEN and SYDVKM. This chain's CDR3 is CATLTVVSGSSYEQYF. In DNA form, the CDR3 reads TGTGCCACCCTGACCGTCGTCAGCGGGAGCTCCTACGAGCAGTACTTC.

Ten or more counts support this clonotype. The V and J genes are TRBV6-1 and TRBJ1-5; no clear D. The CDR3 loop spans 16 amino acids. Germline lookup yields CDR1 MNHNS and CDR2 SASEGT. V lost 3 bases to trimming and J lost 0 bases, with 12 bases between them. CDR3 nucleotide sequence: TGTGCCAGCAGTGAGGGTGTCAGAGTTAGCAATCAGCCCCAGCATTTT. This translates into CASSEGVRVSNQPQHF.

The rearrangement joins TRBV6-2 or TRBV6-3 to TRBJ1-1, with D possibly being TRBD1 (6 bases). Deletions cut 0 bases from V and 4 bases from J, with 15 bases between. CDR3 size: 16 residues. Germline assignment: CDR1 MNHEY and CDR2 SVGEGT. In nucleotides, the CDR3 is TGTGCCAGCAGTTACTCGTATGGGGAAGGGGGCACTGAAGCTTTCTTT. Residues: CASSYSYGEGGTEAFF.

This chain joins TRBV6-2 or TRBV6-3 and TRBJ2-5; tentatively, D is TRBD1 (5 bases). Looked up from germline, CDR1 is MNHEY and CDR2 is SVGEGT. V was clipped by 5 bases and J by 4 bases, with 17 bases between them. The CDR3 length is 15 residues. CDR3 residues: CASSRWTVDRETQYF. As DNA, the CDR3 is TGTGCCAGCAGTCGCTGGACCGTTGACAGAGAGACCCAGTACTTC.

The V gene is TRBV6-2 or TRBV6-3, the J gene TRBJ2-7; D perhaps matches TRBD1 (5 bases). Germline-derived CDR1 and CDR2 are MNHEY and SVGEGT. V gave up 7 bases and J gave up 2 bases, with 12 bases separating them. This CDR3 comprises 13 residues. DNA for the CDR3: TGTGCCAGCAATTCACAGGACCCCTACGAGCAGTACTTC. It codes for CASNSQDPYEQYF.

Many counts were recorded for this clonotype. The chain carries TRBV2 and TRBJ2-7; D possibly corresponds to TRBD2 (6 bases). Germline CDR1 reads SNHLY; CDR2 reads FYNNEI. V lost 8 bases and J lost 5, with 19 bases in between. The CDR3 has 14 amino acids. DNA of the CDR3: TGTGCCAGCCAAGAAGGAGGGGAGATGGACGAGCAGTACTTC. Protein product: CASQEGGEMDEQYF.